The clone carrying this TCR beta chain was detected ten times or more. What it binds is not known. Patients with uncontrolled infections, other autoimmune diseases, pregnancy or lactation were excluded. These data are taken from a study of T cells in Graves' hyperthyroidism and ophthalmopathy. Using RNA transcripts as the source, TCR beta CDR3 regions were amplified. A set of HTBI primers served as the primers for a first-round RT-PCR of the TCR CDR3. Via MiXCR, TCRdb re-called the multiplex PCR reads, giving one row per CDR3 protein. The profile shows hundreds of thousands of distinct CDR3 sequences, about 14% of them singletons. Study findings and constraints: Ophthalmopathy and stable hyperthyroidism were told apart by a 13 V-J model. Most clonotypes expanded in thyroid above 0.001 were likewise present in blood.

The V end was cut by 2 bases, the J end by 7 bases, with 12 bases between. This CDR3 has 13 amino acids. Germline V lookup: CDR1 SGHAT, CDR2 FQNNGV. The receptor comes from a man younger than 35 with Graves' ophthalmopathy. Sequencing input: blood. The rearrangement links TRBV11-2 to TRBJ2-7; D remains unclear. The CDR3 DNA sequence: TGTGCCAGCAGCTTACTACAGCACAGAGAGCAGTACTTC. Its protein product is CASSLLQHREQYF. Together with reference TRBV11-2 and TRBJ2-7, the CDR3 gives the full variable domain: EAGVAQSPRYKIIEKRQSVAFWCNPISGHATLYWYQQILGQGPKLLIQFQNNGVVDDSQLPKDRFSAERLKGVDSTLKIQPAKLEDSAVYLCASSLLQHREQYFGPGTRLTVT.